A single sample gave rise to the 8 T cell receptor beta chains below, sequenced in a study of low-dose radiotherapy and immunotherapy resistance in tumors. Gene-specific TRAV and TRBV primers were used for first-strand cDNA, covering alpha and beta chains. With a constant-region primer and a V-primer adapter, TCRs were subjected to roughly 20 PCR cycles of amplification. TCRdb recomputed calls from the reads with MiXCR, one row per CDR3 protein. This table has 75,000 to 95,000 distinct CDR3 sequences, around 20% appearing once. Time point reported: after trial treatment. Stated treatment: LDRT plus nivolumab, ipilimumab, low-dose cyclophosphamide and aspirin (RACIN trial). Sequencing used PBMCs, obtained after low-dose radiotherapy plus immunotherapy. These receptors were obtained from a female donor with ovarian cancer.

This clonotype has ten or more counts. The gene calls are TRBV5-1 and TRBJ2-7; D is uncertain. Trimming stripped 0 bases from V and 2 bases from J, with 9 bases between. Germline-derived CDR1 and CDR2 are SGHRS and YFSETQ. This CDR3 is 14 amino acids long. The CDR3 bases are TGCGCCAGCAGCTTGGGCGCTAGACCCTACGAGCAGTACTTC. This gives the protein CASSLGARPYEQYF. Full variable domain (remainder filled in from reference TRBV5-1 and TRBJ2-7): KAGVTQTPRYLIKTRGQQVTLSCSPISGHRSVSWYQQTPGQGLQFLFEYFSETQRNKGNFPGRFSGRQFSNSRSEMNVSTLELGDSALYLCASSLGARPYEQYFGPGTRLTVT.

Note on this clonotype: A much bigger clone sits one base away, suggesting this may be a read error. This chain joins TRBV20-1 and TRBJ2-5; a possible D gene is TRBD2 (5 bases). Germline values: CDR1 DFQATT, CDR2 SNEGSKA (reference sequence). V was shortened by 2 bases and J by 4 bases, with 14 bases between the two germline ends. This CDR3 has 14 amino acids. The CDR3 sequence is CSARRGTTLETQYF. Written as DNA, the CDR3 is TGCAGTGCTAGACGGGGAACAACCCTAGAGACCCAGTACTTC.

CDR3 coding DNA: TGTGCCAGCAGTACACAGGGGATGGGCGAGCAGTACTTC. It encodes CASSTQGMGEQYF. This chain joins TRBV2 and TRBJ2-7; 7 bases fit TRBD1. V lost 5 bases to trimming and J lost 6 bases; unmatched junction nucleotides: 7. Germline CDR1 is SNHLY and CDR2 is FYNNEI. CDR3 length: 13 residues.

This clonotype was counted at least ten times. The V gene is TRBV5-4, the J gene TRBJ1-5; D is perhaps TRBD1 (5 bases). Germline V gives CDR1 SGHNT, CDR2 YYREEE (reference sequence). This CDR3 is 15 amino acids long. V shed 4 bases and J shed 4 bases, with 15 bases lying between them. This CDR3 reads CASSITGAGNQPQHF. CDR3 coding DNA: TGTGCCAGCAGCATTACAGGAGCCGGTAATCAGCCCCAGCATTTT.

The rearrangement uses TRBV25-1 and TRBJ2-3; unclear D gene. Germline-derived CDR1 and CDR2 are MGHDK and SYGVNS. The V and J ends lost 4 bases and 2 bases respectively, with 7 bases between them. The CDR3 consists of 13 residues. CDR3 loop: CASSVLYTDTQYF. In DNA form, the CDR3 reads TGTGCCAGCAGTGTTCTCTACACAGATACGCAGTATTTT.

In regard to this clonotype: Possible read error: a much larger clone is one base away. V and J are TRBV7-3 and TRBJ2-1; maybe TRBD1 (6 bases). The CDR3 is 17 amino acids. The V end lost 5 bases, the J end lost 10 bases, and 27 bases lay between the germline ends. The germline gives CDR1 SGHTA, CDR2 FQGTGA. The CDR3 here is CASSPGAGEPLPTEQFF. CDR3 sequence (DNA): TGTGCCAGCAGCCCAGGGGCAGGGGAACCCTTACCGACAGAGCAGTTCTTC. Full variable domain (outside the CDR3, taken from reference TRBV7-3 and TRBJ2-1): GAGVSQTPSNKVTEKGKYVELRCDPISGHTALYWYRQSLGQGPEFLIYFQGTGAADDSGLPNDRFFAVRPEGSVSTLKIQRTERGDSAVYLCASSPGAGEPLPTEQFFGPGTRLTVL.

This chain joins TRBV2 and TRBJ2-5; 11 bases are shared with TRBD2. The trim removed 6 bases at V and 7 bases at J, leaving 4 bases unmatched. The CDR3 spans 13 residues. Germline loops: CDR1 SNHLY, CDR2 FYNNEI. The CDR3 bases are TGTGCCAGCAGGGAGGGACTAGCGGCGACCCAGTACTTC. Its protein is CASREGLAATQYF.

This clonotype was detected ten times or more. The chain couples TRBV4-1 to TRBJ2-2; possible D gene TRBD1, 5 bases. CDR3 length equals 14 residues. The V and J ends lost 0 bases and 5 bases respectively, with 7 bases between them. Germline CDR1 reads MGHRA; CDR2 reads YSYEKL. In nucleotides, the CDR3 is TGCGCCAGCAGCCAAGAGGGGCCTACCGGGGAGCTGTTTTTT. Amino acid sequence: CASSQEGPTGELFF.